Each of the 9 T cell receptor beta chains below was sequenced from the same sample in a study of T cell changes during pregnancy in multiple sclerosis. Profiled with immunoSEQ multiplex PCR; TCRdb holds only in-frame clones, not every one. This table has tens of thousands of clones, around 93% appearing once. The material was peripheral blood, obtained after pregnancy. These receptors were taken from a female donor with multiple sclerosis, enrolled in a pregnancy study.

The rearrangement joins TRBV7-9 to TRBJ1-5; no clear D. CDR3 length equals 13 residues. Germline values: CDR1 SEHNR, CDR2 FQNEAQ (reference sequence). Trimming took off 5 bases at V and 5 bases at J, with 10 bases between the two ends. The CDR3 nucleotides are TGTGCCAGCAGCCTAAACGTTGATCAGCCCCAGCATTTT. Residues: CASSLNVDQPQHF.

The chain joins TRBV2 to TRBJ2-7, with 7 bases lining up with TRBD2. Trimming removed 10 bases from V and 3 bases from J; junction bases left unmatched: 9. Germline V gene lookup returns CDR1 SNHLY and CDR2 FYNNEI. The CDR3 spans 13 residues. The CDR3 here is CATGGLAVYEQYF. The CDR3 DNA reads TGTGCCACCGGGGGGTTGGCGGTCTACGAGCAGTACTTC.

The chain has TRBV9 and TRBJ2-1; 7 bases map to TRBD2. Germline values: CDR1 SGDLS, CDR2 YYNGEE. CDR3 length equals 14 residues. V gave up 2 bases and J gave up 6 bases; unmatched junction bases: 5. Written as DNA, the CDR3 is TGTGCCAGCAGCGTGTTGATAGCGGGCAATGAGCAGTTCTTC. Amino acids: CASSVLIAGNEQFF. The variable domain in full, completed from reference TRBV9 and TRBJ2-1, reads DSGVTQTPKHLITATGQRVTLRCSPRSGDLSVYWYQQSLDQGLQFLIQYYNGEERAKGNILERFSAQQFPDLHSELNLSSLELGDSALYFCASSVLIAGNEQFFGPGTRLTVL.

The V gene is TRBV10-3, the J gene TRBJ2-7; D ambiguous. CDR1 ENHRY and CDR2 SYGVKD come from the germline V gene. The length of the CDR3 is 11 residues. Trimming took 4 bases from V and 5 from J, leaving 6 bases between them. This CDR3 is CAISVFDEQYF. In DNA form, the CDR3 reads TGTGCCATCAGTGTTTTCGACGAGCAGTACTTC.

The chain carries TRBV5-6 and TRBJ1-1, with D perhaps matching TRBD1 (5 bases). The germline gives CDR1 SGHDT, CDR2 YYEEEE. The V end was cut by 1 base, the J end by 0 bases, with 16 bases between. This CDR3 is built from 17 residues. CDR3 bases: TGTGCCAGCAGCTTGTGGCTGGACAAAAACATGAACACTGAAGCTTTCTTT. Translated, it gives CASSLWLDKNMNTEAFF.

V is TRBV5-1 and J is TRBJ1-2; D uncertain. V was pared by 4 bases and J by 4 bases, with 11 bases between. This CDR3 region has 13 residues. The germline V gene encodes CDR1 SGHRS and CDR2 YFSETQ. CDR3: CASSRERPYGYTF. CDR3 DNA sequence: TGCGCCAGCAGCCGGGAGCGCCCCTATGGCTACACCTTC.

V is TRBV4-2 and J is TRBJ2-2, with 8 bases identical to TRBD2. The length of the CDR3 is 17 residues. The trim removed 8 bases at V and 0 bases at J, leaving 11 bases unmatched. Germline CDR1 and CDR2: LGHNA and YNFKEQ. As DNA, the CDR3 is TGTGCCAGCGCACCTGGCGGGGGGCCGCCGAACACCGGGGAGCTGTTTTTT. It is translated as CASAPGGGPPNTGELFF.

The rearrangement joins TRBV7-2 to TRBJ1-6; 9 positions agree with TRBD1. Trimming cost V 1 base and J 7 bases; bases outside gene matches: 5. Germline assignment: CDR1 SGHTA and CDR2 FQGNSA. The CDR3 covers 16 residues. The CDR3, as DNA: TGTGCCAGCAGCTTAGGCGACAGGGGGAGAAATTCACCCCTCCACTTT. Translation: CASSLGDRGRNSPLHF.

The chain is built from TRBV7-7 and TRBJ2-5; 13 positions match TRBD2. This CDR3 comprises 18 residues. The germline V gene has CDR1 SSHAT and CDR2 FNYEAQ (reference sequence). V was pared by 2 bases and J by 5 bases, with 11 bases of the junction left unmatched. The CDR3 loop reads CASSLLLAGGRVGETQYF. The CDR3 region has the DNA TGTGCCAGCAGCTTATTACTAGCGGGGGGGCGAGTAGGGGAGACCCAGTACTTC.